Below are 9 T cell receptor beta chains sequenced from a single sample in a study of shared clonotypes between healthy human individuals. CD45RO-negative CD8 cells positively selected for CCR7 made up the naive population, which excluded terminally differentiated effector memory CD45RA+ cells. Using immunoSEQ multiplex PCR, the repertoire was profiled, and TCRdb retains in-frame clones only, with some absent. The data show more than 2 million clones, around 96% seen once. Material for sequencing was naive CD8+ T cells sorted from blood. These receptors originate from a man aged 18 to 35 in good health.

This chain joins TRBV11-3 and TRBJ2-3; tentative D call: TRBD2 (6 bases). This CDR3 has 15 amino acids. Trimming stripped 4 bases from V and 0 bases from J, with 11 bases between. Germline V CDR1 and CDR2: SGHNT, YENEEA. CDR3 in DNA: TGTGCCAGCAGCTCCTTTAGCGGCAGCACAGATACGCAGTATTTT. As protein: CASSSFSGSTDTQYF.

To note about this clone: Other DNA sequences in this sample translate to the same CDR3. The genes are TRBV30 and TRBJ2-2; D unresolved. Germline CDR1 reads GTSNPN; CDR2 reads SVGIG (reference sequence). Trimming pared 4 bases from V and 6 bases from J, leaving 9 bases between. CDR3 length equals 12 residues. Here the CDR3 reads CAWTPSAGELFF. The CDR3 DNA reads TGTGCCTGGACCCCCTCTGCCGGGGAGCTGTTTTTT. Variable domain in full (rest from reference TRBV30 and TRBJ2-2): SQTIHQWPATLVQPVGSPLSLECTVEGTSNPNLYWYRQAAGRGLQLLFYSVGIGQISSEVPQNLSASRPQDRQFILSSKKLLLSDSGFYLCAWTPSAGELFFGEGSRLTVL.

CDR3 residues: CASSRWTGPDTQYF. The CDR3 nucleotides read TGTGCCAGCAGCCGATGGACAGGGCCAGATACGCAGTATTTT. The rearrangement joins TRBV5-6 to TRBJ2-3; 8 bases align to TRBD1. Trimming at V came to 4 bases and at J to 4 bases, leaving 5 bases not matched to a gene. The CDR3 length is 14 residues. Germline CDR1 reads SGHDT; CDR2 reads YYEEEE. Supplemented by reference TRBV5-6 and TRBJ2-3, the full variable domain reads DAGVTQSPTHLIKTRGQQVTLRCSPKSGHDTVSWYQQALGQGPQFIFQYYEEEERQRGNFPDRFSGHQFPNYSSELNVNALLLGDSALYLCASSRWTGPDTQYFGPGTRLTVL.

This clone was seen many times. V and J are TRBV5-4 and TRBJ1-1; tentatively, D is TRBD1 (5 bases). Germline values: CDR1 SGHNT, CDR2 YYREEE (reference sequence). The CDR3 is 13 amino acids. Deletions cut 0 bases from V and 8 bases from J, with 11 bases between. The CDR3 nucleotides are TGTGCCAGCAGCTTGGAGACCTGGGGGGAAGCTTTCTTT. It codes for CASSLETWGEAFF.

A remark on this clone: The sample carries other DNA sequences with the same CDR3. J is TRBJ2-1 and V is TRBV5-4, with 8 bases lining up with TRBD2. This CDR3 is built from 16 residues. V was clipped by 4 bases and J by 0 bases; unmatched bases: 6. CDR1 and CDR2 from the germline V gene are SGHNT and YYREEE (reference sequence). For the CDR3, the DNA is TGTGCCAGCAGCCCTGAACTAGCGGCCTCCTACAATGAGCAGTTCTTC. The encoded protein is CASSPELAASYNEQFF.

The CDR3 DNA sequence: TGTGCCAGCAGCCGGACAGGGACGGAGTACGAGCAGTACTTC. Translation: CASSRTGTEYEQYF. The chain uses TRBV7-9 and TRBJ2-7, with 8 positions matching TRBD1. Germline V CDR1 and CDR2: SEHNR, FQNEAQ (reference sequence). The CDR3 sequence is 14 residues long. Germline trimming cut 5 bases from V and 4 bases from J; bases unmatched to any gene: 7.

This chain links TRBV6-1 with TRBJ2-1, with D possibly TRBD2 on 6 matching bases. The CDR3 loop spans 12 amino acids. Germline loops: CDR1 MNHNS, CDR2 SASEGT. Trimming shortened V by 10 bases and J by 6 bases, and 13 bases separated the two germline ends. CDR3 protein: CATTGDRNEQFF. CDR3 bases: TGTGCCACAACGGGGGATCGCAATGAGCAGTTCTTC.

This clone was picked up a small number of times. The same CDR3 also results from other DNA sequences found in this sample. The V call is TRBV7-9, the J call TRBJ2-7; D is unclear. The CDR3 spans 12 residues. V gave up 1 base and J gave up 3 bases, with 4 bases separating them. Germline loops: CDR1 SEHNR, CDR2 FQNEAQ (reference sequence). This CDR3 is CASSLENYEQYF. CDR3 DNA sequence: TGTGCCAGCAGCTTAGAAAACTACGAGCAGTACTTC.

V usage is TRBV19 and J usage is TRBJ1-2; tentative D call: TRBD1 (6 bases). The CDR3 length is 13 residues. CDR1 and CDR2 from the germline V gene are LNHDA and SQIVND (reference sequence). V gave up 6 bases and J gave up 6 bases, with 14 bases separating them. This CDR3 is CASSIGGLDGYTF. The CDR3 nucleotides are TGTGCCAGTAGCATCGGGGGGCTGGATGGCTACACCTTC.